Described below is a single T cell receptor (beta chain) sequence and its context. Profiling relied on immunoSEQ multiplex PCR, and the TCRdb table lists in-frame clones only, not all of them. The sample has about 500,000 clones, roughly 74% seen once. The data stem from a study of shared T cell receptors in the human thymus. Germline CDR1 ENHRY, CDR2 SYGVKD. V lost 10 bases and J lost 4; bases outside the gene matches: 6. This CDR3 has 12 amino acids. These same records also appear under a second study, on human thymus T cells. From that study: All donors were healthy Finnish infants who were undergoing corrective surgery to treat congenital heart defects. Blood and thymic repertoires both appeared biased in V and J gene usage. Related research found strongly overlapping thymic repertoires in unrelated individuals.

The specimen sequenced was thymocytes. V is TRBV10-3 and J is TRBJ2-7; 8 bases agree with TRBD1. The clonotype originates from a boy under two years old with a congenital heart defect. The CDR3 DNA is TGTGCCACCGGGACAGGAAATTACGAGCAGTACTTC. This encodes CATGTGNYEQYF.